This T cell receptor (beta chain) comes out of a study of technical replicates of blood from several donors. This CDR3 region has 14 residues. The germline V gene encodes CDR1 MNHNS and CDR2 SASEGT. With 5 bases clipped from V and 2 bases from J, the junction kept 5 bases outside the gene matches. The repertoire was sequenced with immunoSEQ multiplex PCR; TCRdb's copy has only in-frame clones and lacks some. The data hold 15,000 to 20,000 clones, with about 86% observed a single time. The rearrangement uses TRBV6-1 and TRBJ2-7; 8 bases are a match to TRBD2. The receptor was isolated from a human donor in good health. Sequences were obtained from PBMCs. CDR3 DNA: TGTGCCAGCAGTTTAGCGGGACCTACCTACGAGCAGTACTTC. Its translation is CASSLAGPTYEQYF.